One and the same sample provided the 25 T cell receptor beta chains below, sequenced in a study of shared clonotypes between healthy human individuals. Positive CCR7 selection of CD45RO-negative cells yielded the naive CD8 cells, and terminally differentiated effector memory CD45RA+ cells were excluded. Produced via immunoSEQ multiplex PCR; TCRdb's table is partial and in-frame only. The profile shows around 2,100,000 clones, about 95% of them singletons. Sequencing was carried out using naive CD8+ T cells sorted from blood. Every receptor here comes from a young man in good health.

V gene TRBV15 combines with J gene TRBJ2-1; TRBD2 agrees at 9 bases. The length of the CDR3 is 14 residues. Germline V gene sequence: CDR1 LNHNV, CDR2 YYDKDF (reference sequence). The J segment lost 6 bases and the V segment lost 6 bases, leaving 6 bases of the junction unmatched. The CDR3 sequence: CATSAGGGANEQFF. The CDR3 nucleotides are TGTGCCACCAGTGCGGGAGGGGGGGCCAATGAGCAGTTCTTC. Based on the CDR3 plus reference TRBV15 and TRBJ2-1, the full variable domain is DAMVIQNPRYQVTQFGKPVTLSCSQTLNHNVMYWYQQKSSQAPKLLFHYYDKDFNNEADTPDNFQSRRPNTSFCFLDIRSPGLGDTAMYLCATSAGGGANEQFFGPGTRLTVL.

Concerning this clone itself: This CDR3 is also generated by other DNA sequences in the sample. The CDR3 sequence is CASSLRGGGQPQHF. The CDR3 DNA sequence: TGTGCCAGCAGTTTGCGAGGGGGCGGTCAGCCCCAGCATTTT. The chain employs TRBV28 and TRBJ1-5, with TRBD1 matching over 7 bases. CDR1 and CDR2 (germline): MDHEN, SYDVKM. V was clipped by 3 bases and J by 6 bases; unmatched bases: 5. The CDR3 has 14 amino acids. Filled out from reference TRBV28 and TRBJ1-5, the complete variable domain reads DVKVTQSSRYLVKRTGEKVFLECVQDMDHENMFWYRQDPGLGLRLIYFSYDVKMKEKGDIPEGYSVSREKKERFSLILESASTNQTSMYLCASSLRGGGQPQHFGDGTRLSIL.

The genes are TRBV10-1 and TRBJ2-1; 14 bases agree with TRBD2. Germline V gene sequence: CDR1 WNHNN, CDR2 SYGVQD (reference sequence). The CDR3 sequence is 15 residues long. The V gene end was trimmed by 6 bases and the J gene end by 9 bases; junction bases not matched to a gene: 7. This CDR3 reads CASSPGLAGVGEQFF. As DNA, the CDR3 is TGCGCCAGCAGCCCGGGACTAGCGGGAGTGGGTGAGCAGTTCTTC.

This clone was seen just once. V and J are TRBV19 and TRBJ1-3; maybe TRBD1 (5 bases). The V and J ends lost 5 bases and 2 bases respectively, with 10 bases between them. CDR1 LNHDA and CDR2 SQIVND come from the germline V gene (reference sequence). The CDR3 covers 14 residues. CDR3 in DNA: TGTGCCAGTAGTTCCTGGGACGCTGGAAACACCATATATTTT. It yields the protein CASSSWDAGNTIYF.

This clone was detected only a few times. This chain uses TRBV27 with TRBJ2-7; 9 bases align to TRBD2. Per the germline V gene, CDR1 is MNHEY and CDR2 is SMNVEV (reference sequence). This CDR3 region has 15 residues. The ends lost 2 bases at V and 3 bases at J; junction bases unmatched: 5. The CDR3 coding sequence is TGTGCCAGCAGTTTAGCGGGAGGGATATACTACGAGCAGTACTTC. This translates into CASSLAGGIYYEQYF.

V gene TRBV19 combines with J gene TRBJ2-1; D possibly matches TRBD1 or TRBD2 (5 bases each). The CDR3 has 18 residues. Germline CDR1 reads LNHDA; CDR2 reads SQIVND (reference sequence). The germline V and J ends were trimmed by 0 bases and 4 bases, with 19 bases remaining between them. DNA of the CDR3: TGTGCCAGTAGTATAGATCTGGCGCGAGGGGCGAATTACAATGAGCAGTTCTTC. Protein: CASSIDLARGANYNEQFF. Filled out from reference TRBV19 and TRBJ2-1, the complete variable domain reads DGGITQSPKYLFRKEGQNVTLSCEQNLNHDAMYWYRQDPGQGLRLIYYSQIVNDFQKGDIAEGYSVSREKKESFPLTVTSAQKNPTAFYLCASSIDLARGANYNEQFFGPGTRLTVL.

This clone appeared a few times. The chain links TRBV19 to TRBJ2-2; D gene uncertain. This CDR3 comprises 12 residues. The germline V gene has CDR1 LNHDA and CDR2 SQIVND (reference sequence). V was pared by 1 base and J by 6 bases, with 3 bases between. The CDR3 reads CASSIVAGELFF. The CDR3 DNA sequence: TGTGCCAGTAGTATAGTGGCCGGGGAGCTGTTTTTT.

On this clone: Other DNA sequences from this sample encode an identical CDR3 as well. The chain has TRBV27 and TRBJ1-2; 7 bases match TRBD1. CDR3 length equals 14 residues. The V segment lost 0 bases and the J segment 4 bases; nucleotides outside the gene matches: 2. From germline, CDR1 is MNHEY and CDR2 SMNVEV (reference sequence). The CDR3 region has the DNA TGTGCCAGCAGTTTATCCGGGACAGCCTATGGCTACACCTTC. Its translation: CASSLSGTAYGYTF.

J is TRBJ2-1 and V is TRBV9; TRBD1 agrees at 12 bases. Germline values: CDR1 SGDLS, CDR2 YYNGEE. The ends lost 0 bases at V and 8 bases at J; junction bases unmatched: 3. CDR3 length: 15 residues. CDR3 sequence (DNA): TGTGCCAGCAGCGTAGTGGGACAGGGGGCGGATGAGCAGTTCTTC. The encoded protein is CASSVVGQGADEQFF.

V is TRBV25-1 and J is TRBJ1-1; D is ambiguous. Germline values: CDR1 MGHDK, CDR2 SYGVNS. The CDR3 is 11 residues long. Trimming stripped 9 bases from V and 5 bases from J, with 10 bases between. For the CDR3, the DNA is TGTGCCAGTGGAGCGGGTACTGAAGCTTTCTTT. Translation gives CASGAGTEAFF.

This clone was seen only once. The chain has TRBV9 and TRBJ2-1, with TRBD2 identical over 7 bases. The CDR3 has 15 amino acids. Germline assignment: CDR1 SGDLS and CDR2 YYNGEE. V dropped 0 bases and J dropped 4; count of bases not matched to a gene: 4. CDR3 DNA: TGTGCCAGCAGCGTAGACGGGGGGAATTACAATGAGCAGTTCTTC. Its translation is CASSVDGGNYNEQFF.

The V and J genes are TRBV5-1 and TRBJ1-2; 10 positions match TRBD1. The germline V gene encodes CDR1 SGHRS and CDR2 YFSETQ. This CDR3 is 13 amino acids long. V lost 2 bases and J lost 10; bases outside the gene matches: 5. DNA for the CDR3: TGCGCCAGCAGCTTTGGACAGGGGGGTGACTACACCTTC. The encoded protein is CASSFGQGGDYTF. Drawing the rest from reference TRBV5-1 and TRBJ1-2, the complete variable domain is KAGVTQTPRYLIKTRGQQVTLSCSPISGHRSVSWYQQTPGQGLQFLFEYFSETQRNKGNFPGRFSGRQFSNSRSEMNVSTLELGDSALYLCASSFGQGGDYTFGSGTRLTVV.

The chain links TRBV14 to TRBJ1-1, with a tentative D call TRBD1 (6 bases). Trimming took 1 base from V and 0 from J, leaving 18 bases between them. From germline, CDR1 is SGHDN and CDR2 FVKESK. This CDR3 has 18 amino acids. As DNA, the CDR3 is TGTGCCAGCAGCCAAGTAACTGGACAGCTTCTAATGAACACTGAAGCTTTCTTT. It encodes CASSQVTGQLLMNTEAFF.

The V and J genes are TRBV13 and TRBJ2-5; 8 bases are a match to TRBD2. Germline trimming cut 0 bases from V and 4 bases from J; bases unmatched to any gene: 7. Germline V CDR1 and CDR2: PRHDT, FYEKMQ (reference sequence). The CDR3 spans 16 residues. The CDR3 here is CASSLGAWREVETQYF. CDR3 coding DNA: TGTGCCAGCAGCTTAGGCGCGTGGCGGGAGGTAGAGACCCAGTACTTC.

The V call is TRBV4-2, the J call TRBJ2-1, with 7 bases that match TRBD2. In germline, CDR1 is LGHNA, CDR2 YNFKEQ. This CDR3 contains 18 residues. J was trimmed by 9 bases and V by 4 bases; bases with no gene match: 21. The CDR3 DNA follows: TGTGCCAGCAGCCCCTTGTATCGGGGGGAGGGCCGCACTATTGAGCAGTTCTTC. Translation: CASSPLYRGEGRTIEQFF.

As for this clone: The same CDR3 arises from other DNA sequences in this sample as well. The rearrangement uses TRBV5-4 and TRBJ2-7, with TRBD1 matching 10 bases. In germline, CDR1 is SGHNT, CDR2 YYREEE (reference sequence). With V trimmed by 0 bases and J by 1 base, 1 base remained unmatched. The CDR3 runs to 15 residues. The CDR3 DNA is TGTGCCAGCAGCTTGGGGGACAGGGGATCCTACGAGCAGTACTTC. It codes for CASSLGDRGSYEQYF.

The genes are TRBV27 and TRBJ1-5; D is perhaps TRBD1 (5 bases). CDR3 length: 15 amino acids. V gave up 4 bases and J gave up 2 bases, with 12 bases separating them. The germline CDR1 and CDR2 sequences are MNHEY and SMNVEV (reference sequence). The CDR3 region is CASSSLTVRNQPQHF. The CDR3 region has the DNA TGTGCCAGCAGTTCCCTGACAGTCCGCAATCAGCCCCAGCATTTT.

This clone was counted a single time. The rearrangement uses TRBV30 and TRBJ2-7, with D perhaps TRBD2 (7 bases). This CDR3 spans 14 amino acids. The germline V and J ends were trimmed by 1 base and 4 bases, with 14 bases remaining between them. The germline V gene has CDR1 GTSNPN and CDR2 SVGIG (reference sequence). The CDR3 region is CAWSGTGRDYEQYF. The CDR3 DNA reads as TGTGCCTGGAGTGGTACAGGGAGGGATTACGAGCAGTACTTC.

A word on this clone: Additional DNA sequences in this sample encode the identical CDR3. The J gene is TRBJ2-7, the V gene TRBV6-1; D tentatively fits TRBD1 or TRBD2 (5 bases each). This CDR3 has 15 residues. Between the trimmed V and J ends, which lost 6 bases and 0 bases, there was a span of 15 bases. Germline lookup yields CDR1 MNHNS and CDR2 SASEGT. The CDR3 region has the DNA TGTGCCAGCAGCGAGGGTCCAGGGAGCTCCTACGAGCAGTACTTC. This encodes CASSEGPGSSYEQYF.

This chain links TRBV5-6 with TRBJ1-6, with TRBD1 as a possible D gene (5 bases). Trimming took off 0 bases at V and 15 bases at J, with 31 bases between the two ends. The CDR3 consists of 19 residues. Germline V gene data show CDR1 as SGHDT and CDR2 as YYEEEE. DNA for the CDR3: TGTGCCAGCAGCTTGGGAACGGGACGGGGTATAGGCGGCAGTACGGACCTCCACTTT. Protein product: CASSLGTGRGIGGSTDLHF.

The chain is built from TRBV7-6 and TRBJ2-7; no clear D gene. In germline, CDR1 is SGHVS, CDR2 FNYEAQ. This CDR3 spans 12 amino acids. V was pared by 5 bases and J by 4 bases, with 9 bases between. The CDR3: CASSPNGYEQYF. The CDR3, as DNA: TGTGCCAGCAGCCCCAATGGATACGAGCAGTACTTC. The whole variable domain, remainder taken from reference TRBV7-6 and TRBJ2-7, is GAGVSQSPRYKVTKRGQDVALRCDPISGHVSLYWYRQALGQGPEFLTYFNYEAQQDKSGLPNDRFSAERPEGSISTLTIQRTEQRDSAMYRCASSPNGYEQYFGPGTRLTVT.

This chain links TRBV4-2 with TRBJ2-1, with 13 bases matching TRBD2. Unmatched junction bases numbered 9, after V lost 5 bases and J lost 8 bases. This CDR3 region has 16 residues. Germline CDR1 is LGHNA and CDR2 is YNFKEQ. CDR3 region: CASSAGGTSGVDEQFF. In DNA form, the CDR3 reads TGTGCCAGCAGCGCCGGGGGGACTAGCGGGGTAGATGAGCAGTTCTTC.

The chain uses TRBV6-1 and TRBJ1-1, with TRBD1 matching over 11 bases. CDR1 and CDR2 (germline): MNHNS, SASEGT. Trimming cost V 6 bases and J 5 bases; bases outside gene matches: 5. This CDR3 is 14 amino acids long. Here the CDR3 reads CASRDGQGATEAFF. In DNA, the CDR3 is TGTGCCAGCAGGGACGGACAGGGGGCAACTGAAGCTTTCTTT.

The chain uses TRBV5-4 and TRBJ2-1, with D perhaps TRBD2 (6 bases). Looked up from germline, CDR1 is SGHNT and CDR2 is YYREEE (reference sequence). This CDR3 region has 16 residues. V was pared by 7 bases and J by 0 bases, with 17 bases between. As DNA, the CDR3 is TGTGCCAGCGAGATCGGAGGGGATAGCTCCTACAATGAGCAGTTCTTC. Its protein product is CASEIGGDSSYNEQFF.

The rearrangement links TRBV19 to TRBJ2-5, with D possibly being TRBD1 (6 bases). The V end was cut by 4 bases, the J end by 2 bases, with 11 bases between. The germline CDR1 and CDR2 sequences are LNHDA and SQIVND (reference sequence). The CDR3 is 14 amino acids. The CDR3 DNA is TGTGCCAGTAGTACCCGAGACAGGCAAGAGACCCAGTACTTC. As protein: CASSTRDRQETQYF. Full variable domain (outside the CDR3, taken from reference TRBV19 and TRBJ2-5): DGGITQSPKYLFRKEGQNVTLSCEQNLNHDAMYWYRQDPGQGLRLIYYSQIVNDFQKGDIAEGYSVSREKKESFPLTVTSAQKNPTAFYLCASSTRDRQETQYFGPGTRLLVL.